A single sample gave rise to the 4 T cell receptor beta chains below, sequenced in a study of long-term antiretroviral therapy in people with HIV (dated by TCRdb to about 2022). The immunoSEQ hsTCRB v3.0 assay was used at survey level resolution to sequence the TRB variable region. As stored in TCRdb, this immuneACCESS dataset retains in-frame rearrangements with V and J assigned. A fraction of the clones does not appear; measured against another copy, unresolved V genes explain less than half of the discrepancy, and the remainder lacks a known reason. The sample includes over 15,000 clones, with around 77% observed a single time. Of the sample, 15% is held by the ten largest clones. The sequencing here drew on unsorted PBMCs, taken 2.1 to 2.2 years before starting antiretroviral therapy. The receptor source for this set is a man under 40 with HIV.

This chain uses TRBV5-1 with TRBJ2-2; weak D call: TRBD1 (5 bases). CDR1 SGHRS and CDR2 YFSETQ come from the germline V gene. The CDR3 runs 14 residues. Trimming removed 4 bases at V and 3 bases at J, with 10 bases between. In nucleotides, the CDR3 is TGCGCCAGCAGCGTGGACACTTACACCGGGGAGCTGTTTTTT. Protein: CASSVDTYTGELFF.

CDR3 residues: CASSHGKNTDTQYF. CDR3 nucleotide sequence: TGTGCCAGCAGTCATGGGAAAAACACAGATACGCAGTATTTT. J is TRBJ2-3 and V is TRBV6-6, with D unresolved. The CDR3 has 14 amino acids. From germline, CDR1 is MNHNY and CDR2 SVGAGI (reference sequence). V gave up 5 bases and J gave up 2 bases, with 11 bases separating them.

This clone was seen a handful of times. The chain uses TRBV7-9 and TRBJ2-6; perhaps TRBD1 as D (5 bases). Germline loops: CDR1 SEHNR, CDR2 FQNEAQ (reference sequence). The germline V and J ends were trimmed by 2 bases and 3 bases, with 5 bases remaining between them. The CDR3 totals 14 residues. The CDR3 reads CASSLTGGANVLTF. The CDR3 DNA reads as TGTGCCAGCAGCTTAACAGGTGGGGCCAACGTCCTGACTTTC.

J is TRBJ1-1 and V is TRBV10-3; D is unclear. Per the germline V gene, CDR1 is ENHRY and CDR2 is SYGVKD. The CDR3 runs to 12 residues. The V gene lost 0 bases and the J gene lost 11 bases, with 10 bases spanning the gap. The CDR3 nucleotides read TGTGCCATCAGTGAGTCAACAGCCAGGGCTTTCTTT. Its translation: CAISESTARAFF.